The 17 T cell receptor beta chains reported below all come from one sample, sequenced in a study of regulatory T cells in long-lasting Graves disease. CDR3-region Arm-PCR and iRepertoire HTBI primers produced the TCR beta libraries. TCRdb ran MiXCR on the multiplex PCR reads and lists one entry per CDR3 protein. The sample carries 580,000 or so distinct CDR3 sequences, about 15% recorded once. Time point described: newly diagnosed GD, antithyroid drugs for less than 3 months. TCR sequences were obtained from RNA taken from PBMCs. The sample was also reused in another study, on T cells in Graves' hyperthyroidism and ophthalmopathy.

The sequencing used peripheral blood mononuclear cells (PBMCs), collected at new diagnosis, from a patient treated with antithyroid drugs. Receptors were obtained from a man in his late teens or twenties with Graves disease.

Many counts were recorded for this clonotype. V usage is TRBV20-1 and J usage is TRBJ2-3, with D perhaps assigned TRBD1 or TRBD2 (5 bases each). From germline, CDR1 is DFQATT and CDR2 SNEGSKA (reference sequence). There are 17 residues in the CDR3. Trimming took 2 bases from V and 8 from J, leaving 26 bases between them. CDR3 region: CSARSGVGDPGLGTQYF. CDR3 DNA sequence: TGCAGTGCTAGATCTGGGGTCGGGGATCCAGGGCTGGGTACGCAGTATTTT.

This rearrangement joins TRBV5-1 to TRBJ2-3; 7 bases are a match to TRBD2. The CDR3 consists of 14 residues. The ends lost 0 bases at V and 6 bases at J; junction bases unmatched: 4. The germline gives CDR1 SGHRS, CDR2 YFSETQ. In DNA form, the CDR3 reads TGCGCCAGCAGCTTGGCCAGCGGGATGGATACGCAGTATTTT. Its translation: CASSLASGMDTQYF.

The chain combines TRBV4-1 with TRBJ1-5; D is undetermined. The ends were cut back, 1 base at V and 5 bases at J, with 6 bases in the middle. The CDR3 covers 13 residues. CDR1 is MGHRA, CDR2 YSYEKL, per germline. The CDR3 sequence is CASSQVPHQPQHF. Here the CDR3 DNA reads TGCGCCAGCAGCCAAGTCCCGCATCAGCCCCAGCATTTT.

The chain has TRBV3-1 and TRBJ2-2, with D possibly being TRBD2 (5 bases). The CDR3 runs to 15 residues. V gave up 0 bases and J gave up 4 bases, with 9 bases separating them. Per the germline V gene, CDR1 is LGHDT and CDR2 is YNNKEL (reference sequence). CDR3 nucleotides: TGTGCCAGCAGCCAAGATCTAGCTACCACCGGGGAGCTGTTTTTT. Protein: CASSQDLATTGELFF.

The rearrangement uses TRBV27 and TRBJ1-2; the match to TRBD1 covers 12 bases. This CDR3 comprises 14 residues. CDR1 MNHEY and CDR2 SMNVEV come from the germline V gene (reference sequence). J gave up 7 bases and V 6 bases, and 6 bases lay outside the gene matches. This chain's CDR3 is CASRGTGGKFGYTF. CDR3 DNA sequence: TGTGCCAGCAGGGGGACAGGGGGCAAGTTTGGCTACACCTTC.

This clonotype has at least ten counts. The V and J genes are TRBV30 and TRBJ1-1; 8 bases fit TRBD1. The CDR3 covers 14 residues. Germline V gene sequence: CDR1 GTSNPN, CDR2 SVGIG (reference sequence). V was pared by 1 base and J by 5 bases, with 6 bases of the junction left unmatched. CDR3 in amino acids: CAWSDQQGETEAFF. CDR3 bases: TGTGCCTGGAGTGACCAACAGGGGGAGACTGAAGCTTTCTTT. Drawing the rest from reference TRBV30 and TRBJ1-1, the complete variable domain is SQTIHQWPATLVQPVGSPLSLECTVEGTSNPNLYWYRQAAGRGLQLLFYSVGIGQISSEVPQNLSASRPQDRQFILSSKKLLLSDSGFYLCAWSDQQGETEAFFGQGTRLTVV.

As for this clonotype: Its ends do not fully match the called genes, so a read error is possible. The CDR3 region is CASSRYPPGTGAFF. CDR3 in DNA: TGTGCCAGCAGTCGTTACCCCCCAGGAACTGGAGCTTTCTTT. V is TRBV2 and J is TRBJ1-1; D gene uncertain. Germline-derived CDR1 and CDR2 are SNHLY and FYNNEI. The CDR3 runs 14 residues.

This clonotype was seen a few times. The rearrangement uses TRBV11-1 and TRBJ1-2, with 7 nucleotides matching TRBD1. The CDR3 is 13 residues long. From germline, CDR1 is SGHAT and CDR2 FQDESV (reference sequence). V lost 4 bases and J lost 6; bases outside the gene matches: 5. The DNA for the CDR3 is TGTGCCAGCAGCTCCGGACAGGTTGATGGCTACACCTTC. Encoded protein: CASSSGQVDGYTF.

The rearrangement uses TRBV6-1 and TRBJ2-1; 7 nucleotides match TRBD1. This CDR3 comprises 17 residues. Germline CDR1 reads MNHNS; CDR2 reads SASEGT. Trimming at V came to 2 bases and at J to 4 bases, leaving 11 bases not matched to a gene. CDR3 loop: CASSESGVGGVYNEQFF. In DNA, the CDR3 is TGTGCCAGCAGTGAATCAGGGGTAGGGGGCGTTTACAATGAGCAGTTCTTC.

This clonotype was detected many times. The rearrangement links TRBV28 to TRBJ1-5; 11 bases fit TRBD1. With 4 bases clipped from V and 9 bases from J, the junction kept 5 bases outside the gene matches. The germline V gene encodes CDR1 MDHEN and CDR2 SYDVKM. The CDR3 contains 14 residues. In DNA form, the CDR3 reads TGTGCCAGCAGTTCCCCGGGACAGGGGGGGCCCCAGCATTTT. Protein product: CASSSPGQGGPQHF.

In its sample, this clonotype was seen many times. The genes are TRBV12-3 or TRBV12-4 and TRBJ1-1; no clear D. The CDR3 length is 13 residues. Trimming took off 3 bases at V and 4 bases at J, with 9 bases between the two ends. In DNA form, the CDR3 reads TGTGCCAGCAGTTTTGTGGGTACCACTGAAGCTTTCTTT. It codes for CASSFVGTTEAFF.

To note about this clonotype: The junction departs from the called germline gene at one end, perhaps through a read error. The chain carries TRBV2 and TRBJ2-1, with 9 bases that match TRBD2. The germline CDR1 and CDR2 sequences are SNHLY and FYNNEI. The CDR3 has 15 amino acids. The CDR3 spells CASSERSGSYNEQFF. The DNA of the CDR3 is TGTGCCAGTAGTGAACGTAGCGGGAGTTATAATGAGCAGTTCTTC.

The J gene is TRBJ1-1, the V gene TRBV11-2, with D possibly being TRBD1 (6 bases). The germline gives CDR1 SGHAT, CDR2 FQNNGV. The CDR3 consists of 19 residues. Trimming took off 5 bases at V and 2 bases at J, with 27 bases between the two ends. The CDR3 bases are TGTGCCAGCAGCCTAGGGGGATATGGAAAAGCAGAGACCAACACTGAAGCTTTCTTT. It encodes CASSLGGYGKAETNTEAFF.

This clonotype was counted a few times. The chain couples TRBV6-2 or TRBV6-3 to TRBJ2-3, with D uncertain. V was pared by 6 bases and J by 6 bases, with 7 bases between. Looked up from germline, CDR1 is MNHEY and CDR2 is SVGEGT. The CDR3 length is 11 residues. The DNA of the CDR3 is TGTGCCAGCAGAACGAGGGATACGCAGTATTTT. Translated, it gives CASRTRDTQYF.

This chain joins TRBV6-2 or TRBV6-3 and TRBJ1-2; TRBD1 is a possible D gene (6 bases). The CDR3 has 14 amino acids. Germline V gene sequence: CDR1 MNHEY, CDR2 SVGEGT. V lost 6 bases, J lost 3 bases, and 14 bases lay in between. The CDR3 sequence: CASSDQGFDYGYTF. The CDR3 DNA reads TGTGCCAGCAGCGACCAGGGGTTCGACTATGGCTACACCTTC.

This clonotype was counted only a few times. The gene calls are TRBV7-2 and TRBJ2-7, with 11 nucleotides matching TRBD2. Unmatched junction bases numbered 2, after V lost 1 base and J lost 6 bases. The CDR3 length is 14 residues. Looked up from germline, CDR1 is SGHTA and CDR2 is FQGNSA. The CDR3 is CASSLVTSGSEQYF. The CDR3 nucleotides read TGTGCCAGCAGCTTAGTAACTAGCGGGAGCGAGCAGTACTTC.

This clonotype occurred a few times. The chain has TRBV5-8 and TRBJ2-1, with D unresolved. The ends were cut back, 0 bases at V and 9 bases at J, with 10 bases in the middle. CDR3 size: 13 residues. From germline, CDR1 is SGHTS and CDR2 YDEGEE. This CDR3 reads CASSLVDRVEQFF. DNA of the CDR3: TGTGCCAGCAGCTTGGTTGATCGTGTTGAGCAGTTCTTC.